This TCR beta chain was found in a study of early T cells in non-severe SARS-CoV-2 infection. In the study overall: Sequencing of unsorted whole blood was done on bulk RNA, leaving chains unpaired.

This clonotype was found many times. Antigen specificity is unknown. CDR3 length equals 14 residues. V was clipped by 7 bases and J by 1 base; unmatched bases: 3. From germline, CDR1 is SNHLY and CDR2 FYNNEI. TCRdb re-analysed the 5' RACE reads in MiXCR, keeping a single row per CDR3 protein. The data contain about 98,000 distinct CDR3 sequences, 9.5% to 11% of them seen just once; the ten biggest clones take up around 4.7%. Study findings and constraints: Private and CD4 specificities were missed by VDJdb matching, which favored anti-spike CD8 responses.

V gene TRBV2 combines with J gene TRBJ2-7, with 11 bases identical to TRBD2. Source material: whole blood. This sequence was found in an adult who was a healthcare worker with PCR-confirmed SARS-CoV-2 infection or an uninfected control (not recorded which). The CDR3, as DNA: TGTGCCAGCATGGGGACTAGCGGTTCCTACGAGCAGTACTTC. Its protein product is CASMGTSGSYEQYF.